This passage covers 13 T cell receptor beta chains from one sample sequenced in a study of blood T cells in healthy people across ages. Through a sample-barcoded 5' primer and a J-beta primer mix, a second PCR was run for 7 to 11 cycles. TCRdb processed the 5' RACE reads anew with MiXCR; each CDR3 protein has one entry. The table has hundreds of thousands of distinct CDR3 sequences, 20% to 25% seen once. Sequencing was carried out using blood. The receptors were sampled from a man aged 70-80 years in good health.

This clonotype was counted between two and nine times. The chain couples TRBV27 to TRBJ2-1, with 8 bases lining up with TRBD2. Germline values: CDR1 MNHEY, CDR2 SMNVEV (reference sequence). Trimming cost V 0 bases and J 2 bases; bases outside gene matches: 15. This CDR3 has 20 residues. CDR3 sequence: CASSLSWWPSGLPAYNEQFF. Here the CDR3 DNA reads TGTGCCAGCAGTTTATCTTGGTGGCCTAGCGGGCTTCCAGCCTACAATGAGCAGTTCTTC.

The chain uses TRBV6-2 or TRBV6-3 and TRBJ1-5, with D hard to call. CDR1 and CDR2 from the germline V gene are MNHEY and SVGEGT. The CDR3 is 15 residues long. V was clipped by 6 bases and J by 3 bases, with 15 bases between them. Here the CDR3 DNA reads TGTGCCAGCAGGAAAGGGTCAGAGTACAATCAGCCCCAGCATTTT. Encoded protein: CASRKGSEYNQPQHF.

This chain connects TRBV15 to TRBJ2-2; weak D call: TRBD1 (6 bases). Germline V CDR1 and CDR2: LNHNV, YYDKDF (reference sequence). The V gene lost 2 bases and the J gene lost 3 bases, with 10 bases spanning the gap. The CDR3 is made up of 15 amino acids. CDR3 in DNA: TGTGCCACCAGCAGAAGGGACACGTACACCGGGGAGCTGTTTTTT. The encoded protein is CATSRRDTYTGELFF.

The chain joins TRBV28 to TRBJ2-2; D is perhaps TRBD2 (5 bases). Between the trimmed V and J ends, which lost 6 bases and 5 bases, there was a span of 19 bases. The CDR3 runs to 16 residues. Germline loops: CDR1 MDHEN, CDR2 SYDVKM. The CDR3 DNA reads as TGTGCCAGCAGCCATAGCCGGGGTTTTGGTACCGGGGAGCTGTTTTTT. Protein product: CASSHSRGFGTGELFF.

The J gene is TRBJ2-2, the V gene TRBV4-3, with D unclear. V lost 0 bases to trimming and J lost 1 base, with 12 bases between them. Germline CDR1 reads LGHNA; CDR2 reads YSLEER. This CDR3 is built from 17 residues. CDR3 amino acids: CASSQDEVVWNTGELFF. CDR3 in DNA: TGCGCCAGCAGCCAAGATGAGGTAGTCTGGAACACCGGGGAGCTGTTTTTT.

At least ten counts were recorded for this clonotype. The chain couples TRBV7-3 to TRBJ2-1; 10 nucleotides align to TRBD2. CDR1 and CDR2 (germline): SGHTA, FQGTGA. The CDR3 is 16 residues long. V dropped 2 bases and J dropped 6; count of bases not matched to a gene: 7. DNA of the CDR3: TGTGCCAGCAGCTTATTTCTAGCGGGAGCCTTCAATGAGCAGTTCTTC. Encoded protein: CASSLFLAGAFNEQFF.

The chain combines TRBV9 with TRBJ1-4; D is perhaps TRBD1 (5 bases). The CDR3 sequence is 15 residues long. V was cut by 4 bases and J by 8 bases, with 18 bases left in between. Germline V lookup: CDR1 SGDLS, CDR2 YYNGEE. This CDR3 reads CASSPRVGTLEKLFF. CDR3 DNA sequence: TGTGCCAGCAGCCCTAGAGTCGGGACGCTCGAAAAACTGTTTTTT.

This clonotype has a handful of counts. At one boundary the junction diverges from the germline segment, which might be a read error. CDR3 sequence: CSSSLVASDHGEQFF. The CDR3 DNA reads TGTTCCAGCAGCTTAGTAGCTAGCGACCACGGCGAGCAGTTCTTC. The chain recombines TRBV7-3 with TRBJ2-1; the D gene is possibly TRBD2 (6 bases). This CDR3 has 15 amino acids. Germline V gene lookup returns CDR1 SGHTA and CDR2 FQGTGA. Full variable domain (remainder filled in from reference TRBV7-3 and TRBJ2-1): GAGVSQTPSNKVTEKGKYVELRCDPISGHTALYWYRQSLGQGPEFLIYFQGTGAADDSGLPNDRFFAVRPEGSVSTLKIQRTERGDSAVYLCSSSLVASDHGEQFFGPGTRLTVL.

This clonotype has more than one count but fewer than ten. The chain carries TRBV20-1 and TRBJ1-2; tentative D call: TRBD1 (6 bases). Trimming took 6 bases from V and 5 from J, leaving 16 bases between them. The germline V gene has CDR1 DFQATT and CDR2 SNEGSKA (reference sequence). CDR3 length: 13 amino acids. CDR3 sequence reads: CSASQGGQYGYTF. The CDR3 DNA sequence: TGCAGTGCGTCACAGGGAGGGCAGTATGGCTACACCTTC.

CDR3: CASSPTGLATFPSYNEQFF. The CDR3 coding sequence is TGTGCCAGCTCACCAACGGGACTAGCGACATTCCCCTCCTACAATGAGCAGTTCTTC. This chain links TRBV18 with TRBJ2-1, with 10 bases matching TRBD2. Per the germline V gene, CDR1 is KGHSH and CDR2 is LQKENI. CDR3 length: 19 residues. The J segment lost 0 bases and the V segment lost 2 bases, leaving 10 bases of the junction unmatched.

This clonotype was detected only a few times. The chain links TRBV29-1 to TRBJ2-1, with D hard to call. CDR3 length: 12 amino acids. V was trimmed by 2 bases and J by 8 bases, leaving 10 bases between them. Germline V CDR1 and CDR2: SQVTM, ANQGSEA. The CDR3 protein is CSVEPGTDEQFF. The CDR3 nucleotides are TGCAGCGTTGAACCGGGTACAGATGAGCAGTTCTTC.

This clonotype was counted a few times. The junction departs from the called germline gene at one end, perhaps through a read error. The gene calls are TRBV29-1 and TRBJ1-2, with D possibly TRBD1 on 5 matching bases. In germline, CDR1 is SQVTM, CDR2 ANQGSEA. The CDR3 totals 13 residues. CDR3 amino acids: CSALRAGHYGYTF. As DNA, the CDR3 is TGCAGCGCCTTGAGGGCAGGGCACTACGGCTACACCTTC.

This chain connects TRBV6-5 to TRBJ2-7, with D unresolved. The germline V gene has CDR1 MNHEY and CDR2 SVGAGI. Trimming left V 8 bases short and J 0 bases short, with 14 bases between. The length of the CDR3 is 14 residues. This CDR3 is CASGIGPDSYEQYF. CDR3 in DNA: TGTGCCAGCGGGATAGGGCCGGACTCCTACGAGCAGTACTTC.